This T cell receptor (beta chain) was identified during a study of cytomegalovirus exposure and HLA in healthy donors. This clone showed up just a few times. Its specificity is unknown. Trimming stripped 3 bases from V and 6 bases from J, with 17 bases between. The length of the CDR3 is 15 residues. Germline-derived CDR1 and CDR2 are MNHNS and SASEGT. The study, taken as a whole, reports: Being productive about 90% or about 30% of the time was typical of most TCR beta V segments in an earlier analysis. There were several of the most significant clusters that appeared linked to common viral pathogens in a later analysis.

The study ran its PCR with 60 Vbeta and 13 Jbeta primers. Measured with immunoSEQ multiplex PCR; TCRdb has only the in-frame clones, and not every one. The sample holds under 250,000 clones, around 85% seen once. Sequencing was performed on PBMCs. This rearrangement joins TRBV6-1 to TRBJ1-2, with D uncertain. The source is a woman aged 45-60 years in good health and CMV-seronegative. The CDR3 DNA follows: TGTGCCAGCAGTGAGGTAGGAGGGCGGGCAGATGGCTACACCTTC. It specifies CASSEVGGRADGYTF.